Below, 28 T cell receptor beta chains from the same sample are listed, as sequenced in a study of CD8+CD57+ T cells in acquired aplastic anemia. TCR beta VDJ and CDR3 were profiled, and genomic DNA was the template. MiXCR, run by TCRdb on the reads, gives a single entry per CDR3 protein. The sample records under 200,000 distinct CDR3 sequences, around 45% being singletons. CD8+CD57+ cell expansion had been shown by flow cytometry in patients chosen for sequencing. The specimen was sorted CD4+, CD8+, or CD8+CD57+ T cells (not recorded which) from PBMCs. The receptors originated from a human donor with aplastic anemia.

The V call is TRBV29-1, the J call TRBJ2-7, with 9 bases that match TRBD1. V lost 7 bases to trimming and J lost 4 bases; unmatched junction nucleotides: 11. In germline, CDR1 is SQVTM, CDR2 ANQGSEA. CDR3 length: 14 residues. The CDR3 protein is CSGGDRVDPYEQYF. Written as DNA, the CDR3 is TGCAGCGGAGGGGACAGGGTCGACCCGTACGAGCAGTACTTC.

In its sample, this clonotype was seen a few times. This rearrangement joins TRBV7-2 to TRBJ1-4, with D uncertain. This CDR3 comprises 15 residues. Germline lookup yields CDR1 SGHTA and CDR2 FQGNSA. The ends were cut back, 0 bases at V and 7 bases at J, with 12 bases in the middle. Here the CDR3 DNA reads TGTGCCAGCAGCTTAGCACCGGGCCTGGGTGAAAAACTGTTTTTT. Protein: CASSLAPGLGEKLFF.

This clonotype has ten or more counts. The CDR3: CASSSGLAGDQYTQYF. The CDR3 coding sequence is TGTGCCAGCAGCTCCGGACTAGCGGGAGACCAGTATACGCAGTATTTT. The chain links TRBV7-3 to TRBJ2-3; 13 bases match TRBD2. Trimming cost V 4 bases and J 7 bases; bases outside gene matches: 8. The germline V gene has CDR1 SGHTA and CDR2 FQGTGA. The CDR3 length is 16 residues.

This rearrangement joins TRBV20-1 to TRBJ2-5; tentative D call: TRBD2 (7 bases). Germline CDR1 reads DFQATT; CDR2 reads SNEGSKA (reference sequence). V was clipped by 6 bases and J by 5 bases, with 16 bases between them. The CDR3 loop spans 13 amino acids. DNA for the CDR3: TGCAGTGCCGGGGGGCAGGCGGGGGAGACCCAGTACTTC. Translating gives CSAGGQAGETQYF.

The table lists this clonotype with a few counts. The CDR3 nucleotides are TGCAGTGCAACGAGGCAATTGAACACTGAAGCTTTCTTT. Protein sequence: CSATRQLNTEAFF. The chain links TRBV20-1 to TRBJ1-1; D not certain. This CDR3 has 13 amino acids. With 6 bases removed from V and 0 bases from J, the gap between germline ends came to 11 bases. Per the germline V gene, CDR1 is DFQATT and CDR2 is SNEGSKA (reference sequence).

This chain links TRBV5-1 with TRBJ2-7; D unclear. This CDR3 is 15 amino acids long. Germline CDR1 SGHRS, CDR2 YFSETQ. Between the trimmed V and J ends, which lost 0 bases and 7 bases, there was a span of 17 bases. The CDR3 is CASSLDGVPGLEQYF. The DNA of the CDR3 is TGCGCCAGCAGCTTGGACGGCGTTCCTGGCCTAGAGCAGTACTTC.

This clonotype was picked up a small number of times. It may be a read error: a sequence one base away is much more abundant. The CDR3 nucleotides read TGTGCCAGCGGTTCTCGACTAGCCGCAGGCGAGCAGTACTTC. It specifies CASGSRLAAGEQYF. The chain is built from TRBV5-8 and TRBJ2-7, with 7 positions matching TRBD2. The germline CDR1 and CDR2 sequences are SGHTS and YDEGEE. Germline trimming cut 7 bases from V and 6 bases from J; bases unmatched to any gene: 13. CDR3 length: 14 amino acids.

This clonotype was found once. The chain carries TRBV5-8 and TRBJ2-1, with D tentatively TRBD1 (5 bases). Trimming removed 0 bases from V and 3 bases from J, with 7 bases in between. Germline V gene lookup returns CDR1 SGHTS and CDR2 YDEGEE. This CDR3 region has 14 residues. The CDR3 nucleotides read TGTGCCAGCAGCTTGGGGGGCGACTACAATGAGCAGTTCTTC. It codes for CASSLGGDYNEQFF.

The DNA for the CDR3 is TGCAGTGCTAGAGATAAGTCCTTACAAGAGACCCAGTACTTC. Translating it yields CSARDKSLQETQYF. The rearrangement joins TRBV20-1 to TRBJ2-5; D unclear. The germline V and J ends were trimmed by 0 bases and 2 bases, with 10 bases remaining between them. This CDR3 is 14 amino acids long. The germline V gene encodes CDR1 DFQATT and CDR2 SNEGSKA (reference sequence).

This clonotype was seen at least ten times. This chain connects TRBV20-1 to TRBJ2-4, with D possibly TRBD2 on 6 matching bases. From germline, CDR1 is DFQATT and CDR2 SNEGSKA (reference sequence). The CDR3 contains 15 residues. Trimming shortened V by 1 base and J by 0 bases, and 10 bases separated the two germline ends. CDR3 sequence reads: CSARGGVIAKNIQYF. CDR3 nucleotide sequence: TGCAGTGCTAGAGGGGGGGTAATAGCCAAAAACATTCAGTACTTC.

This chain connects TRBV2 to TRBJ2-7; the match to TRBD2 covers 12 bases. The germline CDR1 and CDR2 sequences are SNHLY and FYNNEI. CDR3 length equals 15 residues. Losses at the gene ends were 4 bases for V and 4 bases for J; bases not matched to a gene: 5. The DNA for the CDR3 is TGTGCCAGCAGTGGACTAGCGGGAGTCGCTTACGAGCAGTACTTC. Translation: CASSGLAGVAYEQYF.

On this clonotype itself: A junction boundary mismatches the germline segment, possibly from a read error. The chain is built from TRBV2 and TRBJ2-3, with 12 nucleotides matching TRBD2. The CDR3 sequence is 17 residues long. Germline V gene sequence: CDR1 SNHLY, CDR2 FYNNEI. The CDR3 nucleotides read TGCGCCAGCAGTGAGCTAGCGGGAGGGCCAGGCACAGATACGCAGTATTTT. It codes for CASSELAGGPGTDTQYF.

The V gene is TRBV7-6, the J gene TRBJ1-2; tentative D call: TRBD1 (5 bases). The germline V gene encodes CDR1 SGHVS and CDR2 FNYEAQ. The CDR3 sequence is 14 residues long. Trimming took off 0 bases at V and 8 bases at J, with 13 bases between the two ends. The CDR3: CASSLAGEIGGYTF. The CDR3 DNA is TGTGCCAGCAGCTTAGCGGGGGAGATCGGGGGCTACACCTTC.

V and J are TRBV5-1 and TRBJ2-3; D might be TRBD1 (5 bases). Germline V lookup: CDR1 SGHRS, CDR2 YFSETQ. Trimming left V 0 bases short and J 4 bases short, with 12 bases between. This CDR3 is 15 amino acids long. CDR3: CASSLGGRQADTQYF. The CDR3 DNA reads TGCGCCAGCAGCTTGGGGGGCAGGCAGGCAGATACGCAGTATTTT.

The chain recombines TRBV7-6 with TRBJ1-5, with no clear D. Germline V gene lookup returns CDR1 SGHVS and CDR2 FNYEAQ. The CDR3 is 13 residues long. V was cut by 1 base and J by 7 bases, with 8 bases left in between. The CDR3 region has the DNA TGTGCCAGCAGCTTAGGAGGAGGCCAGCCCCAGCATTTT. As protein: CASSLGGGQPQHF.

This clonotype has ten or more counts. The genes are TRBV9 and TRBJ2-3; D gene ambiguous. Looked up from germline, CDR1 is SGDLS and CDR2 is YYNGEE. There are 15 residues in the CDR3. The V and J ends lost 2 bases and 6 bases respectively, with 16 bases between them. The CDR3 bases are TGTGCCAGCAGCGTCGGACCCGGAGAACGGGATACGCAGTATTTT. Its protein is CASSVGPGERDTQYF.

This clonotype was recorded at least ten times. The rearrangement joins TRBV7-3 to TRBJ2-1; 10 nucleotides match TRBD2. Germline CDR1 reads SGHTA; CDR2 reads FQGTGA. The CDR3 is made up of 13 amino acids. The ends lost 2 bases at V and 9 bases at J; junction bases unmatched: 1. The CDR3 bases are TGTGCCAGCAGCTTACTAGCGGGAGCTGAGCAGTTCTTC. Encoded protein: CASSLLAGAEQFF.

Turning to this clonotype: A read error may produce the germline difference seen at one junction end. The chain recombines TRBV15 with TRBJ2-2; D gene ambiguous. There are 14 residues in the CDR3. Per the germline V gene, CDR1 is LNHNV and CDR2 is YYDKDF (reference sequence). As DNA, the CDR3 is TGTGCCATCAGCAGAGGTCCGCAGACCGGGGAGCTGTTTTTT. Translating gives CAISRGPQTGELFF.

This clonotype was detected a few times. The chain has TRBV24-1 and TRBJ2-7, with D perhaps TRBD1 (8 bases). V lost 9 bases to trimming and J lost 2 bases, with 22 bases between them. Per the germline V gene, CDR1 is KGHDR and CDR2 is SFDVKD. The CDR3 totals 16 residues. CDR3 residues: CATYGGRDRIPYEQYF. DNA for the CDR3: TGTGCCACCTACGGGGGGAGGGACAGGATACCCTACGAGCAGTACTTC.

The sample holds a few counts of this clonotype. The chain is built from TRBV9 and TRBJ1-1, with D possibly matching TRBD1 (5 bases). Germline V gives CDR1 SGDLS, CDR2 YYNGEE. The V end was cut by 3 bases, the J end by 1 base, with 7 bases between. There are 13 residues in the CDR3. The CDR3 bases are TGTGCCAGCAGCGCCGGGGGGAACACTGAAGCTTTCTTT. Translating it yields CASSAGGNTEAFF.

The chain carries TRBV20-1 and TRBJ2-7, with 7 nucleotides matching TRBD2. The germline gives CDR1 DFQATT, CDR2 SNEGSKA (reference sequence). The V and J ends lost 2 bases and 3 bases, in that order; junction bases with no gene match: 4. The CDR3 loop spans 13 amino acids. The CDR3 bases are TGCAGTGCTAGACCCAGGGACTACTACGAGCAGTACTTC. Protein product: CSARPRDYYEQYF.

This CDR3 reads CASSTGLTF. In DNA, the CDR3 is TGTGCCAGTAGTACGGGCCTAACCTTC. This chain uses TRBV19 with TRBJ1-2; D gene ambiguous. V lost 4 bases to trimming and J lost 14 bases, with 8 bases between them. Germline V CDR1 and CDR2: LNHDA, SQIVND (reference sequence). The CDR3 has 9 residues.

V is TRBV19 and J is TRBJ2-7; D not certain. The CDR3 contains 13 residues. The ends were cut back, 3 bases at V and 4 bases at J, with 10 bases in the middle. Germline CDR1 LNHDA, CDR2 SQIVND (reference sequence). This chain's CDR3 is CASSIQPWYEQYF. The CDR3, as DNA: TGTGCCAGTAGTATCCAGCCTTGGTACGAGCAGTACTTC.

This clonotype was observed many times. This chain joins TRBV13 and TRBJ2-2; D may be TRBD2 (6 bases). The CDR3 consists of 16 residues. Per germline, CDR1 PRHDT and CDR2 FYEKMQ (reference sequence). Deletions cut 1 base from V and 3 bases from J, with 12 bases between. CDR3 nucleotide sequence: TGTGCCAGCAGCTTAGACGGGAGAGGGTACACCGGGGAGCTGTTTTTT. This encodes CASSLDGRGYTGELFF.

The chain links TRBV29-1 to TRBJ2-2; the match to TRBD2 covers 7 bases. The CDR3 spans 14 residues. Losses at the gene ends were 8 bases for V and 3 bases for J; bases not matched to a gene: 9. The germline CDR1 and CDR2 sequences are SQVTM and ANQGSEA. Here the CDR3 reads CSLLAGDDTGELFF. CDR3 nucleotide sequence: TGCAGCTTGCTGGCGGGAGACGACACCGGGGAGCTGTTTTTT.

This clonotype was detected ten times or more. CDR3 coding DNA: TGTGCCAGTAGAAAAACTAGTTCTAGCACAGATACGCAGTATTTT. It specifies CASRKTSSSTDTQYF. The chain recombines TRBV19 with TRBJ2-3; tentatively, D is TRBD2 (5 bases). CDR1 is LNHDA, CDR2 SQIVND, per germline (reference sequence). With 6 bases removed from V and 0 bases from J, the gap between germline ends came to 13 bases. The CDR3 covers 15 residues.

This chain links TRBV10-3 with TRBJ1-6; TRBD1 matches 7 bases. Germline CDR1 is ENHRY and CDR2 is SYGVKD. The CDR3 is made up of 16 amino acids. The V segment lost 5 bases and the J segment 5 bases; nucleotides outside the gene matches: 9. The CDR3 bases are TGTGCCATCAGTTGGACAGGAGACATCAATAATTCACCCCTCCACTTT. Its translation is CAISWTGDINNSPLHF.

This clonotype was counted ten times or more. The V gene is TRBV19, the J gene TRBJ2-7, with a tentative D call TRBD2 (7 bases). This CDR3 region has 15 residues. The germline gives CDR1 LNHDA, CDR2 SQIVND (reference sequence). Trimming removed 2 bases from V and 4 bases from J, with 15 bases in between. The CDR3 is CASSIRGGPLYEQYF. CDR3 DNA: TGTGCCAGTAGTATAAGGGGGGGCCCCCTGTACGAGCAGTACTTC.